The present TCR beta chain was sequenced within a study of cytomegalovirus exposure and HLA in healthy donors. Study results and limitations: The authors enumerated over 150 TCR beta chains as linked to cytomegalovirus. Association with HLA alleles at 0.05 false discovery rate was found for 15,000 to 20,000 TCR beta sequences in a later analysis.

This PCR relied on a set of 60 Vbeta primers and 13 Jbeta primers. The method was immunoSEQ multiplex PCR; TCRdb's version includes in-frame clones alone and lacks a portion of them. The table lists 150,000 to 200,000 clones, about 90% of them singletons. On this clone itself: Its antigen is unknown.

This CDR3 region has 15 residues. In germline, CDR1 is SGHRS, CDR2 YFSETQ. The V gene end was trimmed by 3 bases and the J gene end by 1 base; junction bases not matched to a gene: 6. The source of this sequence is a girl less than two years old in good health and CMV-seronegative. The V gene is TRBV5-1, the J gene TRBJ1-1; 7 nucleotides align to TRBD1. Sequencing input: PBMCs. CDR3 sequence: CASSSTGPPNTEAFF. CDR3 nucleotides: TGCGCCAGCAGCTCGACAGGGCCCCCGAACACTGAAGCTTTCTTT.